This T cell receptor (beta chain) originates from a study of Graves' ophthalmopathy and Graves' hyperthyroidism. This CDR3 contains 16 residues. V shed 2 bases, J shed 2 bases, and the junction held 9 bases outside the gene matches. Germline V lookup: CDR1 MNHEY, CDR2 SMNVEV (reference sequence). Whole-study results and caveats: In blood appeared most of the expanded thyroid clonotypes whose frequency exceeded 0.001.

TCR beta CDR3 regions were amplified from RNA transcripts. After a first-round RT-PCR with HTBI primers, a second-round multiplex PCR was run. In TCRdb, the multiplex PCR reads were re-called with MiXCR into one record per CDR3 protein. The sample records some 360,000 distinct CDR3 sequences, roughly 17% being singletons. This clonotype appeared many times. What it recognizes is unknown. In this cohort's terms, stable hyperthyroidism meant no ophthalmopathy by 18 months of follow-up. Other autoimmune disease, uncontrolled infection, pregnancy and lactation led to exclusion. The starting material, 8 to 10 ml of fresh peripheral blood, provided the PBMCs.

This chain joins TRBV27 and TRBJ2-7; 7 positions match TRBD1. The clonotype originates from an adult woman with stable Graves' hyperthyroidism. The specimen was peripheral blood. CDR3 nucleotides: TGTGCCAGCAGTTTAACCCAGACAGGGAGCCCCTACGAGCAGTACTTC. Translation gives CASSLTQTGSPYEQYF.